The T cell receptor beta chain described here comes from a study of brain T cells in children with intractable seizures. Clones were read by immunoSEQ multiplex PCR, and TCRdb kept only the in-frame ones, dropping some. Of 110,000 or so clones listed, roughly 94% are singletons. Looked up from germline, CDR1 is SGHKS and CDR2 is YYEKEE (reference sequence). This CDR3 spans 15 amino acids. Overall study findings and caveats: Patients' HCMV serostatus was unknown; virus specificity rests on CDR3 similarity alone.

Comments on this clone: Its antigen is unidentified. Germline and junction disagree at one end, which may indicate a read error.

Surgery cases with the highest brain T cell transcript signatures were chosen for sequencing. Patients received at least one anti-epileptic drug before surgery. V and J are TRBV5-5 and TRBJ2-3; 11 nucleotides match TRBD1. The TCR sequence derives from a boy younger than two with hemimegalencephaly and intractable seizures. Sequenced here: peripheral blood, sampled at surgery. CDR3 sequence (DNA): TGTGCCAGCAGCTTGGCCTGGGGACAGGGGGAGGCCTGCCATTTT. Amino acids: CASSLAWGQGEACHF.